This T cell receptor beta chain stems from a study of blood T cell repertoires in COVID-19. Overall study: The United States, Italy and Spain provided the acute and convalescent COVID-19 samples. The cDNA or gDNA used as material had been derived from T cells, B-cell-depleted T cells, or PBMCs.

Germline-derived CDR1 and CDR2 are SGHKS and YYEKEE (reference sequence). The CDR3 has 16 amino acids. Trimming stripped 6 bases from V and 9 bases from J, with 25 bases between. In the authors' methods: For nucleated cells, counts were estimated from reference gene primer amplification. The table came from immunoSEQ multiplex PCR; TCRdb's copy has only in-frame clones and leaves some out. V and J calls and clone size come straight from that table; D and trimming were deduced from the DNA. Among roughly 180,000 clones listed, around 88% were seen once. The chain uses TRBV5-5 and TRBJ1-5; tentative D call: TRBD1 (5 bases). The sequenced sample consisted of peripheral blood. The receptor comes from a woman under 40 with acute or convalescent COVID-19. This CDR3 is CASNKASGKETGPQHF. For the CDR3, the DNA is TGTGCCAGCAACAAGGCCTCAGGGAAAGAAACGGGGCCCCAGCATTTT.